This note documents a single T cell receptor beta chain sequence. Its antigen is still unknown. The method was immunoSEQ multiplex PCR; TCRdb's version includes in-frame clones alone and lacks a portion of them. This sample carries around 56,000 clones, under 80% of them seen once, and the ten largest clones take roughly 17%. Focal radiation was given together with CTLA-4 blockade (ipilimumab) to patients with chemo-refractory metastatic non-small-cell lung cancer. The CDR3 length is 13 residues. Germline values: CDR1 MNHEY, CDR2 SMNVEV (reference sequence). V gave up 5 bases and J gave up 6 bases; unmatched junction bases: 3. The data were obtained in a study of radiotherapy plus CTLA-4 blockade in lung cancer. As for the study in general: Overall, 15% to 20% of patients showed an objective response, while 25% to 40% attained disease control.

Study results and limitations: The authors reported that early blood T cell clone dynamics, with interferon-beta, best predicted response. TCR clones from tumors expanded in blood after radiotherapy plus ipilimumab.

The specimen was peripheral blood, collected from a patient treated with radiotherapy plus ipilimumab. This chain links TRBV27 with TRBJ1-2; TRBD1 agrees at 10 bases. This clonotype was sampled from a human donor with non-small cell lung cancer who had a complete response to radiotherapy plus ipilimumab. The CDR3 DNA sequence: TGTGCCAGCAGTCTCGGGACAGGGGATGGCTACACCTTC. Its protein is CASSLGTGDGYTF.